This TCR beta chain was recorded in a study of Ad26.COV2.S vaccination and SARS-CoV-2 variants. Overall study results and limits: Placebo recipients and vaccine recipients were similar in non-spike TCR breadth. Post-vaccination spike-specific CD8+ and CD4+ T cell responses reportedly had substantial breadth.

Profiling relied on immunoSEQ multiplex PCR, and the TCRdb table lists in-frame clones only, not all of them. The sample lists 120,000 to 150,000 clones; 86% were seen once. Looked up from germline, CDR1 is MNHEY and CDR2 is SVGAGI. This CDR3 contains 12 residues. V was pared by 5 bases and J by 7 bases, with 10 bases between. As for this clone: Its antigen is unidentified.

This receptor was obtained from a human donor who had recovered from COVID-19. This chain links TRBV6-5 with TRBJ2-3; D remains unclear. Sequenced material: peripheral blood, taken after recovery from COVID-19. The CDR3 DNA reads as TGTGCCAGCAGTCCATCCAGGAATACGCAGTATTTT. This sequence encodes CASSPSRNTQYF.